This TCR beta chain was observed in a study of blood T cell repertoires in COVID-19. Per the germline V gene, CDR1 is SGHRS and CDR2 is YFSETQ. V dropped 5 bases and J dropped 0; count of bases not matched to a gene: 3. The CDR3 spans 15 residues. Assay: immunoSEQ multiplex PCR; the TCRdb copy retains only in-frame clones and omits some. This repertoire shows roughly 500,000 clones, roughly 90% found once; its top ten account for 1.8%. Sequencing was carried out using PBMCs or T cells enriched from blood (not recorded which). This clonotype was obtained from a woman aged 40 to 50 who had recovered from COVID-19. This rearrangement joins TRBV5-1 to TRBJ2-3; 10 bases line up with TRBD2. CDR3 sequence reads: CASRTSGPSTDTQYF. DNA of the CDR3: TGCGCCAGCAGGACTAGCGGGCCTAGCACAGATACGCAGTATTTT.